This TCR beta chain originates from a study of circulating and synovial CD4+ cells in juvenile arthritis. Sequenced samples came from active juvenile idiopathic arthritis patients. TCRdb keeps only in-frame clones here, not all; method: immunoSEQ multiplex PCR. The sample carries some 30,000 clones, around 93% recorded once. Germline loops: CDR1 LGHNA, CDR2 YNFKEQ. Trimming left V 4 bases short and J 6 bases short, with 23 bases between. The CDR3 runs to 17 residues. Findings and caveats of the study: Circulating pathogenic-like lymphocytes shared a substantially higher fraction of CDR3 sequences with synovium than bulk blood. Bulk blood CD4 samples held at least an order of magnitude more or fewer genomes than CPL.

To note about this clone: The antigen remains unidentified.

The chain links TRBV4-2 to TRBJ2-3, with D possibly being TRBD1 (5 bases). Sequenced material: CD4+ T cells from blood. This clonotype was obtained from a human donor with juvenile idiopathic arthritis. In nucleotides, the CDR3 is TGTGCCAGCAGCCTCCTGCCCCACGCAGGGTCGGCCGATACGCAGTATTTT. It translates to CASSLLPHAGSADTQYF.